This T cell receptor (beta chain) was obtained from a study of CD4 T cells in relation to SARS-CoV-2 and coronaviruses. Across the study: Crossreactive spike epitopes shared across donors were mapped to their HLA restriction. The study, taken as a whole, reports: Samples before the pandemic and after infection were not matched within any donor.

Unexposed donor CD4+ T cells date from 2011-2018, before the COVID-19 pandemic. Naive and memory CD4+ T cells came from enriched cryopreserved PBMCs. Remarks on this clone: The antigen is unknown.

Deep TCR-beta sequencing used DNA from uncultured naive and memory CD4+ T cells. TCRdb's copy holds only in-frame clones and misses some; the assay was immunoSEQ multiplex PCR. The data contain tens of thousands of clones, 85% to 95% of them singletons. The V end was cut by 1 base, the J end by 1 base, with 8 bases between. This CDR3 region has 15 residues. Germline V gene lookup returns CDR1 LNHDA and CDR2 SQIVND (reference sequence). V and J are TRBV19 and TRBJ1-5; the D is unclear. The source of this sequence is a human donor in good health. Sequenced material: naive CD4+ T cells from PBMCs. This sample's subset: naive CD4+ T cells isolated by negative enrichment. In DNA form, the CDR3 reads TGTGCCAGTAGTATAGGGGTCGTCAGCAATCAGCCCCAGCATTTT. Its protein is CASSIGVVSNQPQHF.